Sequencing of this T cell receptor (beta chain) was carried out in a study of identical twins. The V gene end was trimmed by 1 base and the J gene end by 9 bases; junction bases not matched to a gene: 11. Looked up from germline, CDR1 is MNHNS and CDR2 is SASEGT. This CDR3 is built from 15 residues. This clonotype was counted a few times. Its matching antigen is unknown. Points from the study as a whole: Excess sharing by twins proved weaker in beta out-of-frame sequences. The same donors were not followed; conclusions instead depended on cross-sectional statistical analysis.

It was template switching that added a universal primer site, and there were unique molecular identifiers on the cDNA. TCRdb itself ran the 5' RACE reads through MiXCR, one entry per CDR3 protein. In the table there are approximately 410,000 distinct CDR3 sequences, about 18% of which are singletons. This receptor was taken from a man aged 45-65 years in good health. The chain joins TRBV6-1 to TRBJ1-1, with 7 bases matching TRBD1. What was sequenced was naive T cells sorted from blood. The CDR3, as DNA: TGTGCCAGCAGTGAAGTCTTCGAGGGGGCGAGTCAAGCTTTCTTT. Amino acids: CASSEVFEGASQAFF.